This T cell receptor beta chain was obtained from a study of radiotherapy plus CTLA-4 blockade in lung cancer. The overall study: Objective responses were recorded in roughly 20% of patients, with disease control recorded in about 33%. The study, taken as a whole, reports: Radiotherapy with ipilimumab was followed by blood expansion of tumor-derived clones. Per reports, early blood T cell clone dynamics, plus interferon-beta, forecast response most strongly.

Focal radiation with ipilimumab CTLA-4 blockade was given to patients with chemo-refractory metastatic non-small-cell lung cancer. Data came from immunoSEQ multiplex PCR; TCRdb stores just in-frame clones and leaves some out. Here the sample spans approximately 99,000 clones, 88% being singletons. This clone was observed a single time. Its antigen is unidentified. CDR1 and CDR2 (germline): SGHNT, YENEEA. V lost 5 bases and J lost 2, with 19 bases in between. The CDR3 length is 16 residues. The sample consisted of peripheral blood, taken from a patient treated with radiotherapy plus ipilimumab. The sequence was collected from a human donor with non-small cell lung cancer that progressed on radiotherapy plus ipilimumab. This chain joins TRBV11-3 and TRBJ2-7, with D unclear. The CDR3: CASSPMLRSPTYEQYF. CDR3 nucleotide sequence: TGTGCCAGCAGCCCTATGTTGCGGAGTCCCACCTACGAGCAGTACTTC.